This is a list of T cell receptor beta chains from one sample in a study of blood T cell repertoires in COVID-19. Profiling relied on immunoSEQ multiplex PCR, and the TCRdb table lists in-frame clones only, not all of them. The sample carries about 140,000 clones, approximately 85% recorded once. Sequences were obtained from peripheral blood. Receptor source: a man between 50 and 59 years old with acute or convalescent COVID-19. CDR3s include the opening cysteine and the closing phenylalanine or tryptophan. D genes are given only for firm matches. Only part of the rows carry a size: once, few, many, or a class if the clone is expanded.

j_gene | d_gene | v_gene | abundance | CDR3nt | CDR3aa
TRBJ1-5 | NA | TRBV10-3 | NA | TGTGCCATCAGTGATCAACAGACTAGCAATCAGCCCCAGCATTTT | CAISDQQTSNQPQHF
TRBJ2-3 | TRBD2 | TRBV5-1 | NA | TGCGCCAGCAGCCTGGGGCGGACTAGCGGGAGCACAGATACGCAGTATTTT | CASSLGRTSGSTDTQYF
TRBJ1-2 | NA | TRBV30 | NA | TGTGCCTGGAGTCCCGGACAAGGATACTCCTATGGCTACACCTTC | CAWSPGQGYSYGYTF
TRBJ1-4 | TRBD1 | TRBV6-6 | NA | TGTGCCAGCAGTCAACAGGGGCGGGATGAAAAACTGTTTTTT | CASSQQGRDEKLFF
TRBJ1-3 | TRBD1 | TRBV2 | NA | TGTGCCAGCAGCCTCAGGGGACAGGGAAACACCATATATTTT | CASSLRGQGNTIYF
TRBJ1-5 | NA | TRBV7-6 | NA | TGTGCCAGCAGCCCAGGATCTCGCAATCAGCCCCAGCATTTT | CASSPGSRNQPQHF
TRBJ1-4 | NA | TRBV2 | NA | TGTGCCAGCGGGGGGACGATCCGTGAAAAACTGTTTTTT | CASGGTIREKLFF
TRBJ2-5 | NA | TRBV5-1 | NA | TGCGCCAGCAGCTTCGGACAGCAAGAGACCCAGTACTTC | CASSFGQQETQYF
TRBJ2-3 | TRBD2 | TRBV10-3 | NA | TGTGCCATCAGCGGGACTAGCGGGAGATTTGGCACAGATACGCAGTATTTT | CAISGTSGRFGTDTQYF
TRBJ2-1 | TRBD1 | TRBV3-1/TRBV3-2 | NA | TGTGCCAGCAGCCCGGGACAGGGGTTAGGCTATGAGCAGTTCTTC | CASSPGQGLGYEQFF
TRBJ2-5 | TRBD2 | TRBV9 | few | TGTGCCAGCAGCGCGACTAGCGGGGGGATCCAAGAGACCCAGTACTTC | CASSATSGGIQETQYF
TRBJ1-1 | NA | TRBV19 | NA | TGTGCCAGTAGTGGTTGGGAGGGTCTGAACACTGAAGCTTTCTTT | CASSGWEGLNTEAFF
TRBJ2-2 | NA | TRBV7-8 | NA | TGTGCCAGCAGCCCCTATGTCCGGGGAAGAACCGGGGAGCTGTTTTTT | CASSPYVRGRTGELFF
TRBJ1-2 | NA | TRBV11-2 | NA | TGTGCCAGCAGCTTAGATCTGAGGGACAGCTACACCTTC | CASSLDLRDSYTF
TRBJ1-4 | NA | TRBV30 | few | TGTGCCTGGACCAGGGATTATCAAGAAAAACTGTTTTTT | CAWTRDYQEKLFF
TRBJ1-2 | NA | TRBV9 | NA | TGTGCCAGCAGCGTAGGAGCGGGGGGACTAGGTGGCTACACCTTC | CASSVGAGGLGGYTF
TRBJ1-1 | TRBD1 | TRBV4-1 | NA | TGCGCCAGCAGCCTCCGACAGGGGAGCACTGAAGCTTTCTTT | CASSLRQGSTEAFF
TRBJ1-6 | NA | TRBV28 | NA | TGTGCCAGCAGTAGCAGGTGGGTGGGCAATTCACCCCTCCACTTT | CASSSRWVGNSPLHF
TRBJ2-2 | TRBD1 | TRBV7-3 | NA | TGTGCCAGCAGCTTACAGGGACAGGGCAACACCGGGGAGCTGTTTTTT | CASSLQGQGNTGELFF
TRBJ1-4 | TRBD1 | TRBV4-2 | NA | TGTGCCAGCAGTCGACAGGGTATGGCCGAGGGACTGTTTTTT | CASSRQGMAEGLFF
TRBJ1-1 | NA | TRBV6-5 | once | TGTGCCAGCACAGCGTTGGGGGCCAGGGACACTGAAGCTTTCTTT | CASTALGARDTEAFF
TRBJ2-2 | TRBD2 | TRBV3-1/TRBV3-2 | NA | TGTGCCAGCAGCCCTCCCGGGGAGGGCGGGGAGCTGTTTTTT | CASSPPGEGGELFF
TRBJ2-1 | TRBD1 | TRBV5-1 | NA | TGCGCCAGCAGCCCCCGACAGGGAACTGATGAGCAGTTCTTC | CASSPRQGTDEQFF
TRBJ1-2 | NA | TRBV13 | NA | TGTGCCAGCAGCTTAGGGCTCAACACGGGAGGTGGCTACACCTTC | CASSLGLNTGGGYTF
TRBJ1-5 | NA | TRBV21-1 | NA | TGTGCCAGCAGCAAGCGGCGCGCCCCCAATCAGCCCCAGCATTTT | CASSKRRAPNQPQHF
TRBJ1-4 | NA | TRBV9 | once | TGTGCCAGCAGCGTAGGTTTTGCAGGGCAACTGTTTTTT | CASSVGFAGQLFF
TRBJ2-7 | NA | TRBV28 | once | TGTGCCAGCAGCGTAGGGGATCTATACGAGCAGTACTTC | CASSVGDLYEQYF
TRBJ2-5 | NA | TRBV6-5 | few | TGTGCCAGCAGTAGGACCCAGGGATTCCAAGAGACCCAGTACTTC | CASSRTQGFQETQYF
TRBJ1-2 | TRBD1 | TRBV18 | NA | TGTGCCAGCTCACGACAGGACAGGGGGCTAACGGATGGCTACACCTTC | CASSRQDRGLTDGYTF
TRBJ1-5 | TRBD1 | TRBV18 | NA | TGTGCCAGCTCACCGACAGGGTCTCAGCCCCAGCATTTT | CASSPTGSQPQHF
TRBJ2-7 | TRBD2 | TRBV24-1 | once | TGTGCCACCAGTGATTGGATAGCGGGAGGAACCTACGAGCAGTACTTC | CATSDWIAGGTYEQYF
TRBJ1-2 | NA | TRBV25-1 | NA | TGTGCCAGCAGTGAAAGGTCTAGTGGCTACACCTTC | CASSERSSGYTF
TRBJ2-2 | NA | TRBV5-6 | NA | TGTGCCAGCAGACCTTCAGGGTCCGGGGAGCTGTTTTTT | CASRPSGSGELFF
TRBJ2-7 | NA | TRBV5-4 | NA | TGTGCCAGCAGCTTGGGGGTAAGCGAATACTACGAGCAGTACTTC | CASSLGVSEYYEQYF
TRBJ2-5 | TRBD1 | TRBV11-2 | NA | TGTGCCAGCAGCCGGGACAGGGAAGAGACCCAGTACTTC | CASSRDREETQYF
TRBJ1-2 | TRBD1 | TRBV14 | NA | TGTGCCAGCAGCCAATTCTTAGGGACAGCTAACTATGGCTACACCTTC | CASSQFLGTANYGYTF
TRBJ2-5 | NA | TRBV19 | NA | TGTGCCAGTAGTTATGGGGGGTACGGGGAGACCCAGTACTTC | CASSYGGYGETQYF
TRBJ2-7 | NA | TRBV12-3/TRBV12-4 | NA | TGTGCCAGCAGTCTGGAGTACGAGCAGTACTTC | CASSLEYEQYF
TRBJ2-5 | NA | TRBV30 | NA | TGTGCCTGGAGGACAGGATGGGAGACCCAGTACTTC | CAWRTGWETQYF
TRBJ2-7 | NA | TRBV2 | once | TGTGCCAGCGGTTCAGGGTGGTACGAGCAGTACTTC | CASGSGWYEQYF
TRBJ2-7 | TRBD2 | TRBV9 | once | TGTGCCAGCAGTCCTGCTAGCGGGAGGAACGAGCAGTACTTC | CASSPASGRNEQYF
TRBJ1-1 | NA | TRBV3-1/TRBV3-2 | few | TGTGCCAGCAGCCAAGTTCAGGGGAAGGCGAACACTGAAGCTTTCTTT | CASSQVQGKANTEAFF
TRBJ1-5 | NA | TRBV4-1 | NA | TGCGCCAGCAGCCAAATAGAAAGCAATCAGCCCCAGCATTTT | CASSQIESNQPQHF
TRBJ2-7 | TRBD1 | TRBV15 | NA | TGTGCCACCAGCAGAGAATTAGTCGGGACAGGGGATTTCTACGAGCAGTACTTC | CATSRELVGTGDFYEQYF
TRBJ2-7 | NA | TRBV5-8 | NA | TGTGCCAGCCCAGGGGCCCCCTACGAGCAGTACTTC | CASPGAPYEQYF
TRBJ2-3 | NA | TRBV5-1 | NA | TGCGCCAGCAGGCCGGGGGTCGGCGCAGATACGCAGTATTTT | CASRPGVGADTQYF
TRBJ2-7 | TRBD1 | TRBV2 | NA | TGTGCCAGCAGTTCCGGGACAGGAGCCTACGAGCAGTACTTC | CASSSGTGAYEQYF
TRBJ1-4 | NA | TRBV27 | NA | TGTGCCAGCGGGGAGGAGGCGTTGAATGAAAAACTGTTTTTT | CASGEEALNEKLFF
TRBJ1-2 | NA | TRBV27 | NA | TGTGCCAGCAGTTTATCCCGGCAGGGGAAAGGCTACACCTTC | CASSLSRQGKGYTF
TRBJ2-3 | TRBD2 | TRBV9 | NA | TGTGCCAGCAGCTACGCCGGGACTAGCGAGCCAGATACGCAGTATTTT | CASSYAGTSEPDTQYF
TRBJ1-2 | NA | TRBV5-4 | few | TGTGCCAGCAGCCCCTACGGCTATGGCTACACCTTC | CASSPYGYGYTF
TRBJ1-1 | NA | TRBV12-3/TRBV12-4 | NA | TGTGCCAGCAGTTTCGTGAACACTGAAGCTTTCTTT | CASSFVNTEAFF
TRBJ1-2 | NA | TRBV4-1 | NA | TGCGCCAGCAGCCATTCTACAGTGACCACCTGGTATGGCTACACCTTC | CASSHSTVTTWYGYTF
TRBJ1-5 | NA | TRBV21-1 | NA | TGTGCCAGCAGCAAAGTCGGGGGGCCCCAGCATTTT | CASSKVGGPQHF
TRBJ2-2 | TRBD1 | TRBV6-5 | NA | TGTGCCAGTTGGTGGGGACAGGGGATTTCCGGGGAGCTGTTTTTT | CASWWGQGISGELFF